A single sample is the source of the 3 T cell receptor beta chains below, sequenced in a study of beta chain features in type 1 diabetes. Broader study findings: Moderate yet significant TCRB CDR3 shortening was seen in Type 1 diabetes patients in all four CD4+ subsets.

Every isolated RNA sample was fully reverse transcribed, so sequencing captured expressed TCRB transcripts. Using immunoSEQ multiplex PCR, the repertoire was profiled, and TCRdb retains in-frame clones only, with some absent. The sample has hundreds of thousands of clones; around 15% are singletons. Their target antigens are unknown. The material sequenced was naive CD4+ T cells from blood. These receptor sequences come from a man younger than 30 with type 1 diabetes.

This clone was observed a handful of times. The junction departs from germline at one end; a sequencing error may be responsible. V usage is TRBV25-1 and J usage is TRBJ2-7, with 8 bases identical to TRBD2. The CDR3 has 14 residues. CDR1 MGHDK and CDR2 SYGVNS come from the germline V gene. Written as DNA, the CDR3 is TGTGCCAGCTCTCGACGGGAGGGTTCCTTCGAGCAGTACTTC. Translation: CASSRREGSFEQYF.

In this sample, this clone turned up a few times. V gene TRBV7-9 combines with J gene TRBJ1-1; D gene uncertain. CDR1 is SEHNR, CDR2 FQNEAQ, per germline (reference sequence). V lost 5 bases, J lost 8 bases, and 12 bases lay in between. The CDR3 covers 12 residues. The CDR3 loop is CASSILQLEAFF. CDR3 coding DNA: TGTGCCAGCAGCATCCTACAACTAGAAGCTTTCTTT.

This clone occurred a few times. The V gene is TRBV19, the J gene TRBJ1-5, with D possibly being TRBD1 (6 bases). In germline, CDR1 is LNHDA, CDR2 SQIVND (reference sequence). The CDR3 length is 20 residues. V was cut by 1 base and J by 4 bases, with 26 bases left in between. The CDR3 DNA reads as TGTGCCAGTAGTATAGCCCTTAACGTGTGGGGGGCCTCTCCAAATCAGCCCCAGCATTTT. Protein sequence: CASSIALNVWGASPNQPQHF.